What follows describes a single T cell receptor beta chain. The sample holds a few counts of this clonotype. The antigen this receptor binds is unknown. The record has no base qualities; no much larger clone is one base away. Based on the germline V gene, the CDR1 and CDR2 sequences are MGHRA and YSYEKL. Taken from cysteine to phenylalanine, the CDR3 has 21 residues. Just CDR3 DNA is preserved here, 63 bases in frame from base 1. Clipping removes 0 bases from V and 0 bases from J, with 14 as the unmatched junction base count. The receptor library was made with RT-PCR. Sequencer: Illumina HiSeq 2500. The raw public data were reprocessed by TCRdb itself: fastp quality trimming at Q25, MiXCR clonotype calling, in-frame beta chains only. CDR3 protein duplicates are merged, each entry listing the most common genes and DNA. The sample includes 700,000 to 900,000 distinct CDR3 sequences, with roughly 20% observed a single time. 10% of the sample is held by the ten biggest clonotypes.

This specimen belongs to a study of response to subunit inactivated influenza vaccine (dated by TCRdb to the late 2010s). The study in broad terms: Deep quantitative T cell receptor repertoire profiling was used in the study to track responses to a trivalent subunit inactivated influenza vaccine.

What the study reported, not specific to this receptor: It was suggested by the authors that each seasonal influenza vaccination may recruit only a limited number of new T cells.

The clonotype comes from a man aged 50 or older who received an inactivated influenza vaccine. Donor details come from another sample of the same person, matched by shared clones. Sequencing used PBMCs from blood, obtained roughly 5 days after vaccination. Here the chain combines TRBV4-1 and TRBJ2-1; 10 junctional bases match TRBD2. The base sequence is TGCGCCAGCAGCCAAGACATCCCCCAATTCCTAGCGGGGGACTCCTACAATGAGCAGTTCTTC. The encoded protein is CASSQDIPQFLAGDSYNEQFF.